This entry lists 25 T cell receptor beta chains sequenced from one sample in a study of OX40 agonist ivuxolimab in advanced cancers. Library preparation was by the immunoSEQ multiplex PCR assay. TCRdb mirrors the immuneACCESS table, restricted to in-frame sequences. Some clones are absent from its copies; in checked studies, under half trace to an unresolved V gene, and the reason for the others is unknown. In this sample the table shows around 94,000 clones, around 85% of which occur a single time. The ten biggest clones cover roughly 3.8% of the sample. The sequenced sample was CD4+ or CD8+ T cells sorted from blood, obtained in a trial of the OX40 agonist ivuxolimab. Receptors originate from an adult with an advanced solid tumor such as melanoma, head and neck, liver or kidney cancer.

The chain is built from TRBV27 and TRBJ1-4, with TRBD1 as a possible D gene (5 bases). Trimming removed 10 bases at V and 4 bases at J, with 13 bases between. The CDR3 totals 13 residues. CDR1 and CDR2 from the germline V gene are MNHEY and SMNVEV (reference sequence). CDR3 sequence reads: CATRGLDNEKLFF. CDR3 nucleotide sequence: TGTGCCACAAGGGGACTAGATAATGAAAAACTGTTTTTT.

The chain links TRBV11-3 to TRBJ2-1, with a possible D match to TRBD1 (5 bases). Germline V gene lookup returns CDR1 SGHNT and CDR2 YENEEA. Trimming removed 3 bases from V and 0 bases from J, with 9 bases in between. This CDR3 contains 15 residues. The chain's CDR3 is CASSLTELSYNEQFF. The DNA of the CDR3 is TGTGCCAGCAGCTTGACAGAACTCTCCTACAATGAGCAGTTCTTC.

This clone was seen only once. This chain uses TRBV2 with TRBJ1-1, with 7 bases matching TRBD1. The CDR3 covers 14 residues. Germline CDR1 reads SNHLY; CDR2 reads FYNNEI. With 4 bases clipped from V and 7 bases from J, the junction kept 9 bases outside the gene matches. The CDR3 DNA follows: TGTGCCAGCAGTGTCAACAGGGGCGACAGTGAAGCTTTCTTT. This encodes CASSVNRGDSEAFF.

The chain joins TRBV6-5 to TRBJ2-6; D uncertain. Germline values: CDR1 MNHEY, CDR2 SVGAGI. This CDR3 is built from 16 residues. Trimming left V 0 bases short and J 2 bases short, with 8 bases between. The CDR3: CASSYSSWAGANVLTF. The CDR3 coding sequence is TGTGCCAGCAGTTACTCGAGTTGGGCTGGGGCCAACGTCCTGACTTTC.

This chain links TRBV4-1 with TRBJ2-7, with a weak D call TRBD2 (6 bases). Germline V gives CDR1 MGHRA, CDR2 YSYEKL. V was trimmed by 4 bases and J by 2 bases, leaving 9 bases between them. The CDR3 is 13 residues long. As DNA, the CDR3 is TGCGCCAGCAGCCCTCCGGGGGCCTACGAGCAGTACTTC. Its translation is CASSPPGAYEQYF.

The J gene is TRBJ1-6, the V gene TRBV11-2, with D possibly TRBD1 on 6 matching bases. Germline CDR1 and CDR2: SGHAT and FQNNGV. V was pared by 7 bases and J by 7 bases, with 14 bases between. The CDR3 sequence is 14 residues long. For the CDR3, the DNA is TGTGCCAGCACCGAACAGGGTGGGAATTCACCCCTCCACTTT. It translates to CASTEQGGNSPLHF.

This clone was found a few times. The CDR3 sequence is CASSIWGNTEAFF. DNA for the CDR3: TGTGCCAGTAGTATCTGGGGGAACACTGAAGCTTTCTTT. This sequence joins TRBV19 and TRBJ1-1, with D uncertain. The CDR3 runs 13 residues. The V and J ends lost 3 bases and 1 base respectively, with 6 bases between them. Per germline, CDR1 LNHDA and CDR2 SQIVND (reference sequence).

The rearrangement joins TRBV27 to TRBJ2-7; D tentatively fits TRBD1 or TRBD2 (6 bases each). V was clipped by 5 bases and J by 2 bases, with 13 bases between them. Germline lookup yields CDR1 MNHEY and CDR2 SMNVEV (reference sequence). The CDR3 runs to 14 residues. The CDR3 sequence is CASSKEGEAYEQYF. The CDR3, as DNA: TGTGCCAGCAGTAAAGAGGGGGAGGCCTACGAGCAGTACTTC.

This rearrangement joins TRBV27 to TRBJ2-2; no firm D call. V lost 6 bases, J lost 2 bases, and 4 bases lay in between. The germline CDR1 and CDR2 sequences are MNHEY and SMNVEV (reference sequence). This CDR3 has 12 residues. CDR3 sequence reads: CASSYNTGELFF. In DNA form, the CDR3 reads TGTGCCAGCAGCTACAACACCGGGGAGCTGTTTTTT.

V and J are TRBV27 and TRBJ2-6; unclear D gene. V gave up 2 bases and J gave up 0 bases, with 2 bases separating them. Germline V gene data show CDR1 as MNHEY and CDR2 as SMNVEV (reference sequence). The CDR3 runs to 14 residues. The CDR3 DNA reads TGTGCCAGCAGTTTAGTCTCTGGGGCCAACGTCCTGACTTTC. Protein sequence: CASSLVSGANVLTF.

V usage is TRBV7-9 and J usage is TRBJ2-3; D remains ambiguous. Trimming cost V 0 bases and J 0 bases, with 7 bases left between them. The V gene's germline CDR1 is SEHNR and CDR2 FQNEAQ (reference sequence). CDR3 length: 15 amino acids. The CDR3 DNA reads TGTGCCAGCAGCTTAGCGGCGGTGAGCACAGATACGCAGTATTTT. This codes for CASSLAAVSTDTQYF.

CDR3 residues: CATSRELQLAVNNEQFF. As DNA, the CDR3 is TGTGCCACCAGCAGAGAGTTGCAACTAGCGGTCAACAATGAGCAGTTCTTC. The chain couples TRBV15 to TRBJ2-1; 8 bases are shared with TRBD2. V dropped 0 bases and J dropped 5; count of bases not matched to a gene: 9. Germline CDR1 LNHNV, CDR2 YYDKDF (reference sequence). The CDR3 contains 17 residues.

The gene calls are TRBV19 and TRBJ2-7; tentatively, D is TRBD1 or TRBD2 (5 bases each). Germline CDR1 and CDR2: LNHDA and SQIVND (reference sequence). V lost 1 base and J 2 bases, leaving 9 bases between the germline ends. This CDR3 has 14 residues. The chain's CDR3 is CASSIGGSPYEQYF. For the CDR3, the DNA is TGTGCCAGTAGTATAGGGGGGAGCCCCTACGAGCAGTACTTC.

This clone has a single count. The CDR3 region is CASSPSWGSNTEAFF. The CDR3 bases are TGTGCCAGCTCACCATCGTGGGGCAGTAACACTGAAGCTTTCTTT. The V and J genes are TRBV18 and TRBJ1-1; the D gene is possibly TRBD1 (5 bases). Trimming cost V 2 bases and J 2 bases, with 12 bases left between them. This CDR3 is built from 15 residues. The V gene's germline CDR1 is KGHSH and CDR2 LQKENI.

V and J are TRBV28 and TRBJ1-1, with D hard to call. This CDR3 has 15 residues. Germline V gene sequence: CDR1 MDHEN, CDR2 SYDVKM. Trimming pared 1 base from V and 0 bases from J, leaving 9 bases between. As DNA, the CDR3 is TGTGCCAGCAGTTTATCCCCGAACTTGAACACTGAAGCTTTCTTT. Protein: CASSLSPNLNTEAFF.

The J gene is TRBJ2-7, the V gene TRBV5-1; 12 bases match TRBD2. The CDR3 covers 17 residues. Per germline, CDR1 SGHRS and CDR2 YFSETQ. J gave up 1 base and V 1 base, and 6 bases lay outside the gene matches. Written as DNA, the CDR3 is TGCGCCAGCAGCTTGAGATCTAGCGGGGGGGAATCCTACGAGCAGTACTTC. Translating it yields CASSLRSSGGESYEQYF.

The rearrangement joins TRBV6-1 to TRBJ2-3; 7 bases are a match to TRBD1. With 6 bases clipped from V and 4 bases from J, the junction kept 4 bases outside the gene matches. Germline values: CDR1 MNHNS, CDR2 SASEGT. The CDR3 runs to 13 residues. CDR3 region: CASSVDRADTQYF. CDR3 nucleotide sequence: TGTGCCAGCAGCGTTGACAGGGCAGATACGCAGTATTTT.

For the CDR3, the DNA is TGTGCCAGCAGTGAATTCGGGGGCGCGGTGGGCGAGCAGTACTTC. This gives the protein CASSEFGGAVGEQYF. The chain has TRBV25-1 and TRBJ2-7; D tentatively fits TRBD1 or TRBD2 (6 bases each). V was cut by 1 base and J by 6 bases, with 16 bases left in between. The CDR3 contains 15 residues. The germline V gene has CDR1 MGHDK and CDR2 SYGVNS.

The genes are TRBV5-1 and TRBJ2-7; D remains unclear. The germline gives CDR1 SGHRS, CDR2 YFSETQ. The CDR3 is made up of 13 amino acids. Trimming removed 0 bases at V and 3 bases at J, with 7 bases between. The CDR3 here is CASSLAASYEQYF. The CDR3 region has the DNA TGCGCCAGCAGCTTGGCCGCCAGCTACGAGCAGTACTTC.

This clone was seen a handful of times. The chain has TRBV2 and TRBJ1-1; maybe TRBD1 (6 bases). This CDR3 is built from 13 residues. The V end lost 8 bases, the J end lost 2 bases, and 12 bases lay between the germline ends. Germline CDR1 and CDR2: SNHLY and FYNNEI. DNA of the CDR3: TGTGCCAGCCCCCCGGACAGTAACACTGAAGCTTTCTTT. Its protein is CASPPDSNTEAFF.

This clone came up a few times. The rearrangement links TRBV28 to TRBJ2-3; D is undetermined. Germline V gene data show CDR1 as MDHEN and CDR2 as SYDVKM. V lost 8 bases and J 8 bases, leaving 11 bases between the germline ends. The CDR3 is 11 amino acids. The CDR3 nucleotides are TGTGCCAGCGGTACCTCAGGTACGCAGTATTTT. Protein product: CASGTSGTQYF.

The J gene is TRBJ2-7, the V gene TRBV5-1, with 8 bases identical to TRBD2. The V segment lost 4 bases and the J segment 3 bases; nucleotides outside the gene matches: 9. CDR3 length: 15 residues. CDR1 is SGHRS and CDR2 is YFSETQ in the germline V gene. DNA of the CDR3: TGCGCCAGCAGCGCGCTGGCGGGAGGAGACTACGAGCAGTACTTC. Its translation is CASSALAGGDYEQYF.

The rearrangement links TRBV5-1 to TRBJ1-1; TRBD1 is a possible D gene (6 bases). The CDR3 runs to 15 residues. Germline V lookup: CDR1 SGHRS, CDR2 YFSETQ. Trimming stripped 0 bases from V and 4 bases from J, with 13 bases between. The CDR3 region is CASSLVGGASTEAFF. The CDR3 DNA sequence: TGCGCCAGCAGCTTGGTTGGGGGCGCGAGCACTGAAGCTTTCTTT.

The rearrangement joins TRBV4-1 to TRBJ1-6, with D uncertain. This CDR3 comprises 13 residues. V lost 0 bases and J lost 5, with 2 bases in between. The V gene's germline CDR1 is MGHRA and CDR2 YSYEKL. DNA for the CDR3: TGCGCCAGCAGCCAAGAGGATAATTCACCCCTCCACTTT. Protein: CASSQEDNSPLHF.

The rearrangement joins TRBV5-4 to TRBJ2-3; D is uncertain. The germline V gene has CDR1 SGHNT and CDR2 YYREEE (reference sequence). Between the trimmed V and J ends, which lost 4 bases and 6 bases, there was a span of 21 bases. The CDR3 totals 16 residues. The CDR3 loop reads CASSEDPGSTPDTQYF. For the CDR3, the DNA is TGTGCCAGCAGCGAGGACCCGGGTTCCACCCCGGATACGCAGTATTTT.